What follows describes a single T cell receptor (beta chain). Original handling: Estimation of nucleated cell counts relied on the amplification of reference gene primers. This table comes from immunoSEQ multiplex PCR, and its TCRdb copy is limited to in-frame clones, with some not included. V, J and clone size were drawn from that table, and D and trimming were deduced from the DNA. The sample holds 150,000 to 180,000 clones, about 86% seen once. This sample is part of a study of blood T cell repertoires in COVID-19. Study details: Some COVID-19 samples were acute and others convalescent; all came from the United States, Italy and Spain.

This CDR3 is 16 amino acids long. The germline V gene encodes CDR1 LNHNV and CDR2 YYDKDF (reference sequence). Unmatched junction bases numbered 9, after V lost 1 base and J lost 6 bases. Participants reported their clinical history, and cohort assignment relied on those reports. Before being deemed recovered, Cohort 3 donors had two negative PCRs, clearance, or symptom resolution. Sequencing was done on a sample of PBMCs or T cells enriched from blood (not recorded which). The V and J genes are TRBV15 and TRBJ1-5; 7 positions agree with TRBD1. This receptor was obtained from a man over 45 who had recovered from COVID-19. CDR3 DNA sequence: TGTGCCACCAGCAGAGGTGGGAGCAGGGGGGCTCAGCCCCAGCATTTT. Its translation: CATSRGGSRGAQPQHF.